This TCR beta chain was recovered during a study of blood T cell repertoires in COVID-19. Assay used: immunoSEQ multiplex PCR; TCRdb lists only in-frame clones, some missing. The profile shows fewer than 350,000 clones, about nine tenths of them singletons. Trimming took off 2 bases at V and 8 bases at J, with 21 bases between the two ends. The CDR3 extends over 16 amino acids. In germline, CDR1 is MNHNS, CDR2 SASEGT. This study enrolled people aged about 18 to 95 from about two dozen US geographic areas. This TCR derives from a woman aged 30 to 39 who had been exposed to COVID-19. This chain uses TRBV6-1 with TRBJ1-2; D unclear. Sequencing was performed on PBMCs or T cells enriched from blood (not recorded which). The CDR3 protein is CASSEIIGRWAQGYTF. The CDR3 region has the DNA TGTGCCAGCAGTGAAATAATTGGGAGATGGGCGCAAGGCTACACCTTC.